The clone carrying this T cell receptor beta chain appeared many times. The data derive from a study of T cells in Graves' hyperthyroidism and ophthalmopathy. The hyperthyroidism was newly diagnosed and had lasted under 2 months; the patients were aged 18 to 65. V gave up 3 bases and J gave up 3 bases, with 11 bases separating them. Germline CDR1 and CDR2: LNHDA and SQIVND (reference sequence). This CDR3 region has 14 residues. RNA transcripts yielded amplified TCR beta CDR3 regions. Researchers ran a first-round RT-PCR on the TCR CDR3 using the HTBI primer set. Each CDR3 protein gets one entry after TCRdb re-called the multiplex PCR reads with MiXCR. The sample lists fewer than 600,000 distinct CDR3 sequences; around 15% were seen once.

Source material: blood. This clonotype was obtained from a woman aged 18-29 years with Graves' hyperthyroidism. This chain uses TRBV19 with TRBJ2-5; D unclear. CDR3 sequence (DNA): TGTGCCAGTAGTATGTTTACGGATAAAGAGACCCAGTACTTC. It specifies CASSMFTDKETQYF.